The present T cell receptor beta chain was sequenced within a study of PD-1 blockade in classical Hodgkin lymphoma. Exposure to brentuximab vedotin varied, and each patient had relapsed following autologous stem cell transplantation. Using immunoSEQ multiplex PCR, the repertoire was profiled, and TCRdb retains in-frame clones only, with some absent. The sample has nearly 100,000 clones, approximately 80% seen once. The sequence was obtained from a human donor with classical Hodgkin lymphoma. The sample in question was peripheral blood mononuclear cells (PBMCs), obtained at baseline.

The CDR3 loop is CASSPDGNTEAFF. DNA of the CDR3: TGCGCCAGCAGTCCTGACGGGAACACTGAAGCTTTCTTT. The chain carries TRBV5-1 and TRBJ1-1; the D is unclear. The germline gives CDR1 SGHRS, CDR2 YFSETQ. CDR3 length: 13 residues. V lost 5 bases and J lost 1, with 9 bases in between.